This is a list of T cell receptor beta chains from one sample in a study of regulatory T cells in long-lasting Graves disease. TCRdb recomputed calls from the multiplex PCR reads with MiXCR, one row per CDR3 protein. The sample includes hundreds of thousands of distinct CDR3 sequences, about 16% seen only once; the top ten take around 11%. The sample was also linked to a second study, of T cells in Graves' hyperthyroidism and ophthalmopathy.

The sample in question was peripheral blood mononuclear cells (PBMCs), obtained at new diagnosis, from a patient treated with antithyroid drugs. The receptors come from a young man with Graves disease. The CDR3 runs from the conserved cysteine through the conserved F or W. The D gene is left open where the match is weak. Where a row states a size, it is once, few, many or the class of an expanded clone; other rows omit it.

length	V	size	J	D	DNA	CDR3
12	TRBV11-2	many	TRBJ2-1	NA	TGTGCCAGCAGAGAGTCCTACAATGAGCAGTTCTTC	CASRESYNEQFF
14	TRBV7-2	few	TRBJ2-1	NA	TGTGCCAGCAGCTACCGACGGGCGGACAATGAGCAGTTCTTC	CASSYRRADNEQFF
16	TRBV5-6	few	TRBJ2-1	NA	TGTGCCAGCAGCGGAGCGAATAACCCCTCCTACAATGAGCAGTTCTTC	CASSGANNPSYNEQFF
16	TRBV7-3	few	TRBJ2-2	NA	TGTGCCAGCAGCACAAGCCGGGACTTAAGTCCCGGGGAGCTGTTTTTT	CASSTSRDLSPGELFF
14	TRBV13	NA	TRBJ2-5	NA	TGTGCCAGCAGCGACCGCCGGGACCAAGAGACCCAGTACTTC	CASSDRRDQETQYF
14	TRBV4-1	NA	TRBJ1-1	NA	TGCGCCAGCCAGAATTTGGGGTTGTGGACTGAAGCTTTCTTT	CASQNLGLWTEAFF
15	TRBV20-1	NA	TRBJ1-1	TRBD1	TGCAGTGCTAGAGATAGGGGACAGCTTAACACTGAAGCTTTCTTT	CSARDRGQLNTEAFF
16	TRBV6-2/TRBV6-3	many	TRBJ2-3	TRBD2	TGTGCCAGCAGATATTCACTAGCGGGTACCACAGATACGCAGTATTTT	CASRYSLAGTTDTQYF
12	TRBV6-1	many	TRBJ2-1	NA	TGTGCCAGCAGTGGTGTACACAATGAGCAGTTCTTC	CASSGVHNEQFF
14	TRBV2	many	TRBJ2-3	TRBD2	TGTGCCAGCAGTGTGTCTAGCGGAGGCGATACGCAGTATTTT	CASSVSSGGDTQYF
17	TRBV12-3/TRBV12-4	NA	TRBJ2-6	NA	TGTGCCAGCAGTTTATCGACGGCCTTCTTGGGGGCCAACGTCCTGACTTTC	CASSLSTAFLGANVLTF
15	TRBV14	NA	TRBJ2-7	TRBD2	TGTGCCAGCGCGAGATGGGGACTAGCTAAGAACGAGCAGTACTTC	CASARWGLAKNEQYF
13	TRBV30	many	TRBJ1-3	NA	TGTGCCTGGAAACAGGGCTCTGGAAACACCATATATTTT	CAWKQGSGNTIYF
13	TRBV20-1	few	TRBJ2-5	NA	TGCAGTGCTCCCCACGGGGCTCAAGAGACCCAGTACTTC	CSAPHGAQETQYF
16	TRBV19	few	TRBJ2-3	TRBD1	TGTGCCAGTAGCCCAATTACAGGGGGCGGCACAGATACGCAGTATTTT	CASSPITGGGTDTQYF
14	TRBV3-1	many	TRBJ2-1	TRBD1	TGTGCCAGCAGCCAAGTACAGGGGAGAGGTGAGCAGTTCTTC	CASSQVQGRGEQFF